The 30 T cell receptor beta chains presented below share a single source sample, sequenced in a study of T cell repertoires in aging, cancer and after chemotherapy. Rearranged V-D-J TRB sequences were amplified with a mixed TRB-A/B primer pool. TCRdb passed the multiplex PCR reads through MiXCR, listing each CDR3 protein once. The sample shows 950 to 1,500 distinct CDR3 sequences, approximately 20% of them seen only once. Amplification of TCR beta used genomic DNA extracted from peripheral blood. Material for sequencing was blood. These receptors all stem from a human donor with a solid tumor.

There are a few counts of this clonotype. The rearrangement links TRBV5-6 to TRBJ2-1, with 7 bases fitting TRBD2. With 0 bases clipped from V and 2 bases from J, the junction kept 2 bases outside the gene matches. The CDR3 extends over 15 amino acids. Looked up from germline, CDR1 is SGHDT and CDR2 is YYEEEE. CDR3 DNA: TGTGCCAGCAGCTTGGGCGGGGGAACCTACAATGAGCAGTTCTTC. This gives the protein CASSLGGGTYNEQFF. Variable domain in full (rest from reference TRBV5-6 and TRBJ2-1): DAGVTQSPTHLIKTRGQQVTLRCSPKSGHDTVSWYQQALGQGPQFIFQYYEEEERQRGNFPDRFSGHQFPNYSSELNVNALLLGDSALYLCASSLGGGTYNEQFFGPGTRLTVL.

This clonotype is deemed medium-sized. The chain is built from TRBV6-5 and TRBJ2-2; unclear D gene. Trimming stripped 11 bases from V and 0 bases from J, with 10 bases between. Looked up from germline, CDR1 is MNHEY and CDR2 is SVGAGI. This CDR3 has 13 amino acids. The CDR3 DNA sequence: TGTGCCTTAGGTGACTCGAACACCGGGGAGCTGTTTTTT. The encoded protein is CALGDSNTGELFF.

The chain recombines TRBV7-3 with TRBJ1-5; D not certain. The CDR3 is 17 amino acids. The germline V gene encodes CDR1 SGHTA and CDR2 FQGTGA. Trimming left V 2 bases short and J 1 base short, with 15 bases between. Here the CDR3 reads CASSLAGRGISNQPQHF. The CDR3 region has the DNA TGTGCCAGCAGCTTAGCGGGCAGAGGAATAAGCAATCAGCCCCAGCATTTT.

This clonotype was picked up a small number of times. V and J are TRBV7-9 and TRBJ2-7; D not certain. CDR3 length: 16 amino acids. From germline, CDR1 is SEHNR and CDR2 FQNEAQ (reference sequence). V lost 1 base and J 0 bases, leaving 13 bases between the germline ends. The CDR3 spells CASSLEVGITSYEQYF. As DNA, the CDR3 is TGTGCCAGCAGCTTAGAGGTAGGGATTACCTCCTACGAGCAGTACTTC.

This clonotype is termed medium-sized. The chain carries TRBV15 and TRBJ2-7; 10 bases are a match to TRBD1. CDR3 size: 15 residues. Germline V lookup: CDR1 LNHNV, CDR2 YYDKDF (reference sequence). V lost 1 base to trimming and J lost 6 bases; unmatched junction nucleotides: 6. The CDR3 here is CATSRAGTGAFEQYF. CDR3 bases: TGTGCCACCAGCAGAGCCGGGACAGGGGCATTCGAGCAGTACTTC.

This clonotype was found a few times. The chain links TRBV7-9 to TRBJ2-5; D may be TRBD2 (6 bases). Trimming stripped 2 bases from V and 5 bases from J, with 24 bases between. Germline V gives CDR1 SEHNR, CDR2 FQNEAQ (reference sequence). This CDR3 spans 18 amino acids. This CDR3 reads CASSLPGLRLVGGETQYF. In nucleotides, the CDR3 is TGTGCCAGCAGCTTACCGGGTTTAAGACTAGTCGGTGGGGAGACCCAGTACTTC.

This clonotype is medium-sized by share. The V call is TRBV29-1, the J call TRBJ2-2; 9 nucleotides line up with TRBD1. The CDR3 consists of 14 residues. The V segment lost 6 bases and the J segment 2 bases; nucleotides outside the gene matches: 4. The germline gives CDR1 SQVTM, CDR2 ANQGSEA. The CDR3 nucleotides are TGCAGCGTAGAGGGACAGGGTAACACCGGGGAGCTGTTTTTT. Protein sequence: CSVEGQGNTGELFF.

This clonotype was counted a few times. The chain is built from TRBV15 and TRBJ2-1, with TRBD2 identical over 10 bases. CDR1 and CDR2 from the germline V gene are LNHNV and YYDKDF (reference sequence). The CDR3 runs 15 residues. The V and J ends lost 6 bases and 4 bases, in that order; junction bases with no gene match: 6. CDR3 nucleotides: TGTGCCACCAGTCTAGCGGGAGAGGGGTACAATGAGCAGTTCTTC. Translating it yields CATSLAGEGYNEQFF. Supplemented by reference TRBV15 and TRBJ2-1, the full variable domain reads DAMVIQNPRYQVTQFGKPVTLSCSQTLNHNVMYWYQQKSSQAPKLLFHYYDKDFNNEADTPDNFQSRRPNTSFCFLDIRSPGLGDTAMYLCATSLAGEGYNEQFFGPGTRLTVL.

Here the CDR3 reads CASSYDLGFTDTQYF. Written as DNA, the CDR3 is TGTGCCAGCAGTTATGACCTGGGGTTCACAGATACGCAGTATTTT. J is TRBJ2-3 and V is TRBV6-5; D unclear. Trimming stripped 3 bases from V and 2 bases from J, with 12 bases between. This CDR3 contains 15 residues. Looked up from germline, CDR1 is MNHEY and CDR2 is SVGAGI.

This clonotype has a handful of counts. The rearrangement links TRBV30 to TRBJ1-5, with a tentative D call TRBD1 (6 bases). This CDR3 has 14 amino acids. Trimming took off 5 bases at V and 6 bases at J, with 17 bases between the two ends. The germline gives CDR1 GTSNPN, CDR2 SVGIG (reference sequence). CDR3 DNA: TGTGCCTGGGCCGTTACAGGGAGGGCTCAGCCCCAGCATTTT. Translation gives CAWAVTGRAQPQHF.

CDR3 sequence: CASSLQPKSHQPQHF. The CDR3, as DNA: TGTGCCAGCAGTTTACAGCCCAAATCTCATCAGCCCCAGCATTTT. The chain joins TRBV28 to TRBJ1-5; D not certain. From germline, CDR1 is MDHEN and CDR2 SYDVKM. The CDR3 is 15 amino acids. Trimming took off 2 bases at V and 5 bases at J, with 13 bases between the two ends.

This sequence joins TRBV20-1 and TRBJ1-5; maybe TRBD1 (5 bases). The V and J ends lost 6 bases and 3 bases respectively, with 18 bases between them. The CDR3 is 15 amino acids. Germline-derived CDR1 and CDR2 are DFQATT and SNEGSKA (reference sequence). In DNA, the CDR3 is TGCAGTGCCCAGGGAGGGGCTGACCCCAATCAGCCCCAGCATTTT. Its protein product is CSAQGGADPNQPQHF.

This clonotype rates as medium-sized. This sequence joins TRBV29-1 and TRBJ2-2, with a weak D call TRBD1 (5 bases). This CDR3 has 11 residues. Germline assignment: CDR1 SQVTM and CDR2 ANQGSEA. Trimming pared 7 bases from V and 9 bases from J, leaving 12 bases between. The CDR3 here is CSAEVDRELFF. The CDR3 bases are TGCAGCGCCGAGGTGGACAGGGAGCTGTTTTTT.

This clonotype appeared a few times. The V gene is TRBV28, the J gene TRBJ2-5; no firm D call. Trimming left V 3 bases short and J 5 bases short, with 7 bases between. Germline V lookup: CDR1 MDHEN, CDR2 SYDVKM. CDR3 length: 12 residues. CDR3 sequence (DNA): TGTGCCAGCAGTTTGCCCCTGGAGACCCAGTACTTC. Translation gives CASSLPLETQYF.

The sample holds a few counts of this clonotype. In nucleotides, the CDR3 is TGTGCCAGCAGCAGCCCGACAGGGAACACTGAAGCTTTCTTT. Its translation: CASSSPTGNTEAFF. This chain connects TRBV5-6 to TRBJ1-1; TRBD1 is a possible D gene (6 bases). Germline CDR1 SGHDT, CDR2 YYEEEE. Trimming removed 4 bases at V and 1 base at J, with 11 bases between. There are 14 residues in the CDR3.

This clonotype was picked up a small number of times. The chain carries TRBV28 and TRBJ1-5; no definite D call. V gave up 3 bases and J gave up 4 bases, with 7 bases separating them. Germline V gene sequence: CDR1 MDHEN, CDR2 SYDVKM. This CDR3 contains 13 residues. The DNA of the CDR3 is TGTGCCAGCAGTTTCGACTTTAATCAGCCCCAGCATTTT. Translating gives CASSFDFNQPQHF.

The chain recombines TRBV28 with TRBJ2-3; weak D call: TRBD1 (5 bases). Trimming took 7 bases from V and 5 from J, leaving 16 bases between them. CDR3 size: 14 residues. Germline V CDR1 and CDR2: MDHEN, SYDVKM. CDR3 in amino acids: CASNWGSLGDTQYF. The DNA for the CDR3 is TGTGCCAGCAACTGGGGCAGCCTGGGAGATACGCAGTATTTT.

This clonotype is medium-sized (0.01 to 0.1%) in the sample. This chain links TRBV27 with TRBJ1-2, with D tentatively TRBD1 (6 bases). The CDR3 sequence is 13 residues long. Germline V gene sequence: CDR1 MNHEY, CDR2 SMNVEV (reference sequence). V lost 4 bases and J 4 bases, leaving 10 bases between the germline ends. CDR3 coding DNA: TGTGCCAGCAGTTCGACAGGTAGCTATGGCTACACCTTC. This gives the protein CASSSTGSYGYTF.

This clonotype was seen only a few times. The chain uses TRBV5-1 and TRBJ2-2; D call uncertain. The CDR3 is 14 amino acids. Trimming took 2 bases from V and 5 from J, leaving 10 bases between them. Germline CDR1 and CDR2: SGHRS and YFSETQ. CDR3 nucleotide sequence: TGCGCCAGCAGCTTAAGGACGATTACCGGGGAGCTGTTTTTT. Its protein is CASSLRTITGELFF.

This clonotype ranks as medium-sized. The rearrangement joins TRBV7-6 to TRBJ1-1, with D maybe TRBD1 (6 bases). This CDR3 is built from 15 residues. Looked up from germline, CDR1 is SGHVS and CDR2 is FNYEAQ. The germline V and J ends were trimmed by 3 bases and 0 bases, with 11 bases remaining between them. The CDR3 DNA is TGTGCCAGCAGCTTGGGGACAATAATGAACACTGAAGCTTTCTTT. This codes for CASSLGTIMNTEAFF.

The gene calls are TRBV27 and TRBJ2-7; maybe TRBD1 (5 bases). This CDR3 has 15 residues. The ends were cut back, 5 bases at V and 7 bases at J, with 21 bases in the middle. CDR1 MNHEY and CDR2 SMNVEV come from the germline V gene (reference sequence). CDR3 coding DNA: TGTGCCAGCAGTCCTGGCCCGGGCCTCCCAGGGGAGCAGTACTTC. The encoded protein is CASSPGPGLPGEQYF.

This clonotype was picked up a small number of times. The chain joins TRBV19 to TRBJ1-1, with D perhaps TRBD1 (5 bases). Germline V lookup: CDR1 LNHDA, CDR2 SQIVND (reference sequence). This CDR3 has 13 amino acids. Deletions cut 7 bases from V and 2 bases from J, with 11 bases between. CDR3 sequence (DNA): TGTGCCAGTAAACCGACAGTCAACACTGAAGCTTTCTTT. Its translation is CASKPTVNTEAFF.

Note on this clonotype: Compared with germline, one end of the junction differs, possibly owing to a read error. The chain has TRBV7-9 and TRBJ2-1, with TRBD2 matching over 11 bases. CDR1 SEHNR and CDR2 FQNEAQ come from the germline V gene (reference sequence). CDR3 length: 15 residues. CDR3 bases: TGTGCCAGCAGCTTACTAGCGGGGGGTTTAAATGAGCAGTGCTTC. Translated, it gives CASSLLAGGLNEQCF. The variable domain in full, completed from reference TRBV7-9 and TRBJ2-1, reads DTGVSQNPRHKITKRGQNVTFRCDPISEHNRLYWYRQTLGQGPEFLTYFQNEAQLEKSRLLSDRFSAERPKGSFSTLEIQRTEQGDSAMYLCASSLLAGGLNEQCFGPGTRLTVL.

By share, this clonotype counts as medium-sized. This chain uses TRBV29-1 with TRBJ2-4, with 9 bases identical to TRBD2. J was trimmed by 5 bases and V by 4 bases; bases with no gene match: 12. CDR1 is SQVTM, CDR2 ANQGSEA, per germline. The length of the CDR3 is 16 residues. The CDR3 sequence: CSVVGVSGRGENIQYF. The CDR3 bases are TGCAGCGTTGTTGGTGTTAGCGGGAGAGGGGAAAACATTCAGTACTTC.

In this sample, this clonotype turned up a few times. This chain links TRBV5-6 with TRBJ2-7; TRBD1 aligns across 10 bases. The CDR3 runs 16 residues. CDR1 is SGHDT, CDR2 YYEEEE, per germline. The V segment lost 2 bases and the J segment 5 bases; nucleotides outside the gene matches: 10. The CDR3 nucleotides read TGTGCCAGCAGCTTCCTGACAGGGGGCGCAATCCACGAGCAGTACTTC. This translates into CASSFLTGGAIHEQYF.

Relative to its sample, this clonotype is medium-sized. The gene calls are TRBV7-2 and TRBJ2-2; D is undetermined. The CDR3 is 15 residues long. Germline CDR1 reads SGHTA; CDR2 reads FQGNSA. With 5 bases removed from V and 3 bases from J, the gap between germline ends came to 13 bases. CDR3 DNA sequence: TGTGCCAGCAGCCAAGGACCTTCCCACACCGGGGAGCTGTTTTTT. Translated: CASSQGPSHTGELFF. The variable domain in full, with the rest retrieved from reference TRBV7-2 and TRBJ2-2, is GAGVSQSPSNKVTEKGKDVELRCDPISGHTALYWYRQSLGQGLEFLIYFQGNSAPDKSGLPSDRFSAERTGGSVSTLTIQRTQQEDSAVYLCASSQGPSHTGELFFGEGSRLTVL.

The rearrangement uses TRBV20-1 and TRBJ1-1; 10 nucleotides align to TRBD1. The CDR3 runs to 14 residues. V gave up 5 bases and J gave up 1 base; unmatched junction bases: 4. CDR1 is DFQATT, CDR2 SNEGSKA, per germline (reference sequence). CDR3 region: CSADRDRGNTEAFF. CDR3 nucleotide sequence: TGCAGTGCTGACCGGGACAGGGGGAACACTGAAGCTTTCTTT.

This clonotype was counted a single time. A read error is possible here, since a much larger clone lies one base away. The chain recombines TRBV29-1 with TRBJ1-1; maybe TRBD1 (5 bases). The germline V gene has CDR1 SQVTM and CDR2 ANQGSEA. V lost 4 bases, J lost 9 bases, and 21 bases lay in between. This CDR3 has 14 amino acids. This chain's CDR3 is CSVVQGGHGTKAFF. The CDR3 bases are TGCAGCGTTGTCCAGGGAGGCCATGGGACTAAAGCTTTCTTT. Looking up the rest from reference TRBV29-1 and TRBJ1-1 gives the full variable domain: SAVISQKPSRDICQRGTSLTIQCQVDSQVTMMFWYRQQPGQSLTLIATANQGSEATYESGFVIDKFPISRPNLTFSTLTVSNMSPEDSSIYLCSVVQGGHGTKAFFGQGTRLTVV.

This clonotype is classed as medium-sized. CDR3 DNA: TGTGCCAGTAGTACGGGACTAGCTAGCAATGAGCAGTTCTTC. Encoded protein: CASSTGLASNEQFF. This chain links TRBV19 with TRBJ2-1, with TRBD2 identical over 9 bases. This CDR3 region has 14 residues. Germline V gene lookup returns CDR1 LNHDA and CDR2 SQIVND (reference sequence). The V segment lost 4 bases and the J segment 6 bases; nucleotides outside the gene matches: 4. The entire variable domain, with the rest obtained from reference TRBV19 and TRBJ2-1, is as follows: DGGITQSPKYLFRKEGQNVTLSCEQNLNHDAMYWYRQDPGQGLRLIYYSQIVNDFQKGDIAEGYSVSREKKESFPLTVTSAQKNPTAFYLCASSTGLASNEQFFGPGTRLTVL.

This chain joins TRBV12-3 or TRBV12-4 and TRBJ2-7, with a weak D call TRBD1 (6 bases). Trimming stripped 3 bases from V and 3 bases from J, with 9 bases between. There are 13 residues in the CDR3. This CDR3 is CASSLTGVYEQYF. The CDR3 coding sequence is TGTGCCAGCAGTTTGACAGGAGTCTACGAGCAGTACTTC.